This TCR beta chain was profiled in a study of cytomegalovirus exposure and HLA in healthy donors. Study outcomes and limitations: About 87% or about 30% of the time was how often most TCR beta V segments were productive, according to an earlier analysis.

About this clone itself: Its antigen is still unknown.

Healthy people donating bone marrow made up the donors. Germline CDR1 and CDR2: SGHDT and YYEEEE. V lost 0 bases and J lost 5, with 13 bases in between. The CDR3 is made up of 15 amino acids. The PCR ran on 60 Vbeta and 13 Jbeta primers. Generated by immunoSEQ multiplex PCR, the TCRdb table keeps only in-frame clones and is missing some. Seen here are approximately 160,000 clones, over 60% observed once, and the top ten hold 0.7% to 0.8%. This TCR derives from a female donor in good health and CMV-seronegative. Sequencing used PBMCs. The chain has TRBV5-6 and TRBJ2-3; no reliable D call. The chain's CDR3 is CASSLGTLQEDTQYF. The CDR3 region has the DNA TGTGCCAGCAGCTTGGGAACACTCCAGGAAGATACGCAGTATTTT.